The entry below gives a single T cell receptor (beta chain) sequence along with its context. Its antigen remains unknown. The data belong to a study of blood T cells in healthy people across ages. A second PCR, run for roughly 7 to 11 cycles, used a sample-barcoded 5' primer plus a J-beta primer mix. TCRdb used MiXCR to reprocess the 5' RACE reads, holding one entry per CDR3 protein. In the table there are around 1.1 million distinct CDR3 sequences, 30% to 40% of which are singletons. There are 14 residues in the CDR3. Germline lookup yields CDR1 MNHEY and CDR2 SMNVEV (reference sequence). Notes on the study in general: Naive and antigen-experienced cells could not be conclusively compared, given unsorted PBMCs.

The source material was blood. The TCR sequence derives from a man between 18 and 35 years old in good health. The chain employs TRBV27 and TRBJ2-5, with D possibly TRBD2 on 7 matching bases. The tail of the sequence fits TRBJ2-7 better, so the J call may be wrong. The CDR3 loop reads CASSLGSGGHEQYF. Here the CDR3 DNA reads TGTGCCAGCAGTTTGGGGTCGGGGGGCCACGAGCAGTACTTC.